This T cell receptor (beta chain) was recorded in a study of T cells in Graves' hyperthyroidism and ophthalmopathy (dated by TCRdb to between 2018 and 2021). Looking at the study overall: Peripheral blood samples were taken at initial diagnosis, before any treatment was given. TCR V-J signatures able to tell the groups apart were searched for in a discovery cohort of approximately 95 patients, of whom over 40 had Graves' ophthalmopathy and some 60 had stable Graves' hyperthyroidism. Prospective prediction of ophthalmopathy was tested in an independent validation cohort of 18 to 20 hyperthyroidism patients and some 17 patients who later progressed to ophthalmopathy. The roughly 100 discovery patients were divided at random into training and test sets in a 7:3 ratio. In about six Graves' hyperthyroidism patients, the study also compared T-cell repertoires from thyroid tissue with T-cell repertoires from blood. Once sampling was done, hyperthyroidism patients were given methimazole at a starting dose of 30 mg daily, whereas ophthalmopathy patients were given high-dose intravenous methylprednisolone. The paper reports TCR Vbeta CDR3 sequencing of 135 peripheral blood samples: approximately 41 ophthalmopathy, fewer than 85 hyperthyroidism and 17 progressor patients.

V lost 1 base and J lost 12 bases; the stretch between them is 10 bases long. The CDR3 measures 12 amino acids from cysteine to phenylalanine. Only CDR3 DNA is held: 36 bases, read in frame from base 1. Overall study outcomes, separate from this receptor: Most expanded thyroid clonotypes (frequency above 0.001) were also detected in blood, a finding suggesting that blood repertoires may reflect thyroid immune responses. Sample size was not statistically predetermined, and investigators were not blinded to group allocation. In validation, the model predicted progression to ophthalmopathy with 55% to 71% sensitivity and approximately 74% specificity, a median of around six months before onset. Ophthalmopathy was separated from stable hyperthyroidism by a 13 V-J signature model, with approximately 89% sensitivity and roughly 84% specificity obtained in cross-validation and 80%/75% obtained in testing.

Graves' hyperthyroidism was defined as stable when no progression to ophthalmopathy occurred over 18 months of follow-up. The hyperthyroidism patients were between 18 and 65 years old and newly diagnosed, with a disease duration of less than 2 months. Exclusion was applied to patients with uncontrolled infections, other autoimmune diseases, pregnancy or lactation. Diagnoses were established on the basis of clinical symptoms, serum thyroxine and TRAb, thyroid ultrasound, and orbital computed tomography. PBMCs were separated from under 12 ml of fresh peripheral blood using Ficoll-Paque density gradient centrifugation. Total RNA was extracted using Trizol reagent, and RNA quality was assessed on an Agilent 2100 Bioanalyzer. The TCR beta CDR3 regions were amplified from RNA transcripts. A first-round RT-PCR of the TCR CDR3 used the HTBI primer set with the Qiagen OneStep RT-PCR kit. Libraries were constructed in a second round of multiplex PCR, after which size selection and purification were carried out. Libraries were sequenced paired-end with 100 bp reads on an Illumina HiSeq2000. Regarding the original processing steps: SOAPnuke was used to process the raw data, throwing out any read that contained adapters or uncalled bases, had a mean Phred below 15, or lacked an exact constant-primer or identifier match. COPE v1.2.5 was used to merge high-quality paired reads, and clonotypes were defined as unique nucleotide sequences. Clonotypes were aligned to IMGT TRBV, TRBD and TRBJ reference segments using MiTCR v1.1. Analysis was restricted to V-J combinations with a frequency above 0.0001, which covered roughly 99% of repertoires. A TCS score was defined as the ratio between F50 (clonal expansion) and ExV (chaos), using BLOSUM62-based TCRdist between CDR3 peptides within each V-J. Welch's t-statistics and random forest reduced some 510 V-J features to some 14, which were used in a naive Bayes classifier (R e1071). TCRdb took the public reads, trimmed them with fastp at Q25, ran MiXCR for clone calling and kept in-frame beta chains. Every entry covers one CDR3 protein and lists the most common genes and DNA from its rows. The V and J calls were not made by the authors but by TCRdb's processing. Across this sample there are hundreds of thousands of distinct CDR3 sequences, with approximately 15% seen only once. The biggest ten clones account for about a tenth of the sample.

This clonotype showed up just a few times. Its antigen target is currently unknown. No base-level quality is on record; no much larger clone is a single base apart. The sample comprised blood. Rearrangement joined TRBV12-3 or TRBV12-4 to TRBJ2-1; a confident D gene designation cannot be given. This receptor was identified in a woman between 18 and 29 years old with Graves' hyperthyroidism. The DNA sequence follows: TGTGCCAGCAGTTTAGGCTCACTTGGGCAGTTCTTC. The encoded protein is CASSLGSLGQFF.